Below, 24 T cell receptor beta chains from the same sample are listed, as sequenced in a study of blood T cell repertoires in COVID-19. Method: immunoSEQ multiplex PCR; TCRdb's copy keeps in-frame clones and lacks some. The sample lists fewer than 200,000 clones; about 85% were seen once. The source material was peripheral blood. Receptors were obtained from a woman aged 60-75 years with COVID-19, enrolled during active disease.

This sequence joins TRBV18 and TRBJ1-4; weak D call: TRBD1 (5 bases). Trimming removed 3 bases at V and 6 bases at J, with 14 bases between. CDR1 is KGHSH and CDR2 is LQKENI in the germline V gene. CDR3 length: 15 amino acids. CDR3 in amino acids: CASSPRVGRDEKLFF. The CDR3 nucleotides read TGTGCCAGCTCACCCCGCGTGGGGCGCGATGAAAAACTGTTTTTT.

This clone has only one observation. The CDR3, as DNA: TGTGCCAGTAGTCCCCAAATAGGCCCACAGGGAGCCAAAAACATTCAGTACTTC. The encoded protein is CASSPQIGPQGAKNIQYF. The chain joins TRBV19 to TRBJ2-4; the D gene is possibly TRBD1 (6 bases). CDR3 length: 18 amino acids. Trimming left V 5 bases short and J 0 bases short, with 20 bases between. Germline CDR1 reads LNHDA; CDR2 reads SQIVND (reference sequence).

This rearrangement joins TRBV7-6 to TRBJ1-6; no definite D call. V lost 1 base to trimming and J lost 5 bases, with 12 bases between them. Germline V gives CDR1 SGHVS, CDR2 FNYEAQ. The length of the CDR3 is 16 residues. The CDR3 reads CASSLGVAVNNSPLHF. The CDR3, as DNA: TGTGCCAGCAGCTTAGGGGTAGCAGTAAATAATTCACCCCTCCACTTT. Full variable domain (rest looked up from reference TRBV7-6 and TRBJ1-6): GAGVSQSPRYKVTKRGQDVALRCDPISGHVSLYWYRQALGQGPEFLTYFNYEAQQDKSGLPNDRFSAERPEGSISTLTIQRTEQRDSAMYRCASSLGVAVNNSPLHFGNGTRLTVT.

The chain combines TRBV2 with TRBJ1-5; TRBD1 agrees at 7 bases. Germline V gives CDR1 SNHLY, CDR2 FYNNEI. The CDR3 totals 14 residues. V dropped 8 bases and J dropped 5; count of bases not matched to a gene: 9. CDR3: CASWGQLGDQPQHF. The CDR3 DNA sequence: TGTGCCAGCTGGGGACAGCTGGGAGATCAGCCCCAGCATTTT. The full variable domain, rest sourced from reference TRBV2 and TRBJ1-5, is EPEVTQTPSHQVTQMGQEVILRCVPISNHLYFYWYRQILGQKVEFLVSFYNNEISEKSEIFDDQFSVERPDGSNFTLKIRSTKLEDSAMYFCASWGQLGDQPQHFGDGTRLSIL.

The chain joins TRBV5-6 to TRBJ2-5; D perhaps matches TRBD1 (6 bases). Trimming pared 5 bases from V and 4 bases from J, leaving 9 bases between. The CDR3 is 12 amino acids. Germline values: CDR1 SGHDT, CDR2 YYEEEE. The CDR3 nucleotides read TGTGCCAGCAGTCTACAGGGAGAGACCCAGTACTTC. Translating gives CASSLQGETQYF.

V is TRBV20-1 and J is TRBJ1-1, with D possibly being TRBD1 (5 bases). Germline CDR1 reads DFQATT; CDR2 reads SNEGSKA (reference sequence). The CDR3 spans 11 residues. Trimming pared 5 bases from V and 7 bases from J, leaving 11 bases between. The chain's CDR3 is CSARSGFEAFF. The CDR3 DNA reads TGCAGTGCTCGTTCAGGGTTTGAAGCTTTCTTT.

The genes are TRBV30 and TRBJ1-1; D not resolved. This CDR3 comprises 17 residues. Per the germline V gene, CDR1 is GTSNPN and CDR2 is SVGIG (reference sequence). V was clipped by 2 bases and J by 4 bases, with 23 bases between them. CDR3 DNA sequence: TGTGCCTGGAGTCTACCCACTAGGGCCGCAGTCAGCACTGAAGCTTTCTTT. Amino acid sequence: CAWSLPTRAAVSTEAFF. Supplemented by reference TRBV30 and TRBJ1-1, the full variable domain reads SQTIHQWPATLVQPVGSPLSLECTVEGTSNPNLYWYRQAAGRGLQLLFYSVGIGQISSEVPQNLSASRPQDRQFILSSKKLLLSDSGFYLCAWSLPTRAAVSTEAFFGQGTRLTVV.

J is TRBJ1-1 and V is TRBV7-8; D not resolved. CDR1 and CDR2 from the germline V gene are SGHVS and FQNEAQ. V was pared by 5 bases and J by 6 bases, with 10 bases between. The CDR3 runs to 12 residues. The CDR3 coding sequence is TGTGCCAGCAGCCTGGGAGGGCCTGAAGCTTTCTTT. Protein sequence: CASSLGGPEAFF.

The chain employs TRBV2 and TRBJ1-5; D gene ambiguous. CDR3 length equals 15 residues. From germline, CDR1 is SNHLY and CDR2 FYNNEI. Trimming left V 4 bases short and J 0 bases short, with 10 bases between. CDR3 loop: CASSVQRHSNQPQHF. CDR3 bases: TGTGCCAGCAGTGTACAGCGGCATAGCAATCAGCCCCAGCATTTT.

The chain carries TRBV10-1 and TRBJ2-2; D perhaps matches TRBD2 (6 bases). The germline gives CDR1 WNHNN, CDR2 SYGVQD (reference sequence). This CDR3 comprises 16 residues. The V end lost 8 bases, the J end lost 5 bases, and 21 bases lay between the germline ends. This CDR3 reads CASSDLGGTKTGELFF. CDR3 in DNA: TGCGCCAGCTCCGATCTGGGGGGTACCAAGACCGGGGAGCTGTTTTTT.

The gene calls are TRBV19 and TRBJ1-2; no definite D call. CDR1 and CDR2 (germline): LNHDA, SQIVND (reference sequence). The germline V and J ends were trimmed by 7 bases and 2 bases, with 8 bases remaining between them. The CDR3 runs 12 residues. The CDR3 DNA sequence: TGTGCCAGTACCAGAACAAACTATGGCTACACCTTC. Amino acid sequence: CASTRTNYGYTF.

The sample holds a few counts of this clone. V usage is TRBV10-3 and J usage is TRBJ1-6; 7 nucleotides match TRBD1. J lost 7 bases, V lost 7 bases, and 7 bases had no gene match. CDR1 and CDR2 (germline): ENHRY, SYGVKD. The length of the CDR3 is 14 residues. The chain's CDR3 is CAITQTGKNSPLHF. The DNA for the CDR3 is TGTGCCATCACTCAGACAGGGAAGAATTCACCCCTCCACTTT.

This CDR3 reads CASSLASIRGEKLFF. The CDR3, as DNA: TGTGCCAGCAGCTTAGCATCCATTCGGGGTGAAAAACTGTTTTTT. V gene TRBV7-9 combines with J gene TRBJ1-4; unclear D gene. The CDR3 is 15 residues long. The germline V gene has CDR1 SEHNR and CDR2 FQNEAQ (reference sequence). Trimming cost V 0 bases and J 7 bases, with 12 bases left between them.

The J gene is TRBJ1-3, the V gene TRBV5-1, with TRBD1 identical over 8 bases. There are 19 residues in the CDR3. Germline V gene data show CDR1 as SGHRS and CDR2 as YFSETQ. V gave up 2 bases and J gave up 0 bases; unmatched junction bases: 13. CDR3: CASSFGDRFWGSSGNTIYF. Written as DNA, the CDR3 is TGCGCCAGCAGCTTTGGGGACAGGTTTTGGGGGAGCTCTGGAAACACCATATATTTT.

This chain connects TRBV12-5 to TRBJ2-3; a weak D match, TRBD2 (6 bases). In germline, CDR1 is LGHNT, CDR2 FRNRAP. This CDR3 comprises 16 residues. Trimming took 1 base from V and 2 from J, leaving 13 bases between them. CDR3 in amino acids: CASGLARTTFTDTQYF. CDR3 in DNA: TGTGCTAGTGGTTTGGCACGGACTACATTCACAGATACGCAGTATTTT. Full variable domain (outside the CDR3, taken from reference TRBV12-5 and TRBJ2-3): DARVTQTPRHKVTEMGQEVTMRCQPILGHNTVFWYRQTMMQGLELLAYFRNRAPLDDSGMPKDRFSAEMPDATLATLKIQPSEPRDSAVYFCASGLARTTFTDTQYFGPGTRLTVL.

The chain links TRBV15 to TRBJ2-1, with 10 positions matching TRBD1. CDR1 is LNHNV and CDR2 is YYDKDF in the germline V gene (reference sequence). The CDR3 has 15 residues. With 1 base clipped from V and 7 bases from J, the junction kept 4 bases outside the gene matches. CDR3 amino acids: CATSRAGTGANEQFF. The CDR3 region has the DNA TGTGCCACCAGCAGAGCCGGGACAGGGGCGAATGAGCAGTTCTTC.

V usage is TRBV7-8 and J usage is TRBJ2-7; D is perhaps TRBD1 (5 bases). Germline lookup yields CDR1 SGHVS and CDR2 FQNEAQ. The CDR3 has 17 residues. The V gene lost 0 bases and the J gene lost 1 base, with 16 bases spanning the gap. The CDR3 loop reads CASSLARGAVNSYEQYF. The CDR3 DNA reads TGTGCCAGCAGCTTAGCTCGTGGGGCAGTGAATTCCTACGAGCAGTACTTC.

The chain joins TRBV9 to TRBJ2-1; 9 positions agree with TRBD2. CDR1 and CDR2 from the germline V gene are SGDLS and YYNGEE. V lost 3 bases, J lost 5 bases, and 6 bases stayed unmatched. The CDR3 has 15 residues. The CDR3 sequence: CASSGDSGSNNEQFF. CDR3 bases: TGTGCCAGCAGCGGTGATAGCGGGAGTAACAATGAGCAGTTCTTC.

This clone was seen more than once but under ten times. J is TRBJ2-5 and V is TRBV13; a weak D match, TRBD2 (7 bases). V lost 5 bases, J lost 5 bases, and 21 bases lay in between. In germline, CDR1 is PRHDT, CDR2 FYEKMQ (reference sequence). CDR3 length: 16 residues. The CDR3 DNA follows: TGTGCCAGCAGCCAATGGGAGTGGGGGGGCCTGGAGACCCAGTACTTC. It codes for CASSQWEWGGLETQYF.

The chain has TRBV11-2 and TRBJ2-1; perhaps TRBD2 as D (7 bases). This CDR3 contains 19 residues. V gave up 5 bases and J gave up 0 bases, with 23 bases separating them. Germline loops: CDR1 SGHAT, CDR2 FQNNGV. The CDR3 sequence is CASSPRQGWGGHSYNEQFF. The CDR3 coding sequence is TGTGCCAGCAGCCCCCGGCAGGGGTGGGGGGGGCACTCCTACAATGAGCAGTTCTTC. The full variable domain, its missing parts supplied by reference TRBV11-2 and TRBJ2-1, is EAGVAQSPRYKIIEKRQSVAFWCNPISGHATLYWYQQILGQGPKLLIQFQNNGVVDDSQLPKDRFSAERLKGVDSTLKIQPAKLEDSAVYLCASSPRQGWGGHSYNEQFFGPGTRLTVL.

The chain combines TRBV7-4 with TRBJ1-5; D unclear. The CDR3 sequence is 14 residues long. V lost 5 bases, J lost 0 bases, and 8 bases lay in between. Germline lookup yields CDR1 SGHVT and CDR2 SQSDAQ. CDR3 in amino acids: CASSREDSNQPQHF. In DNA form, the CDR3 reads TGTGCCAGCAGCCGGGAAGATAGCAATCAGCCCCAGCATTTT.

The chain joins TRBV24-1 to TRBJ1-2, with D possibly being TRBD1 (5 bases). This CDR3 contains 14 residues. Germline CDR1 KGHDR, CDR2 SFDVKD. Trimming shortened V by 4 bases and J by 4 bases, and 12 bases separated the two germline ends. The DNA for the CDR3 is TGTGCCACCAGTGACCAGGGCCTACTCTATGGCTACACCTTC. Its protein product is CATSDQGLLYGYTF.

In its sample, this clone was seen once. V is TRBV19 and J is TRBJ2-5; TRBD1 matches at 8 bases. V lost 4 bases to trimming and J lost 4 bases; unmatched junction nucleotides: 11. The CDR3 has 16 residues. From germline, CDR1 is LNHDA and CDR2 SQIVND (reference sequence). DNA of the CDR3: TGTGCCAGTAGTACCCCAGCCCCAGGGGGCGGAGAGACCCAGTACTTC. Translated: CASSTPAPGGGETQYF.

The CDR3 bases are TGTGCCAGCAGCTTGGCCTCAGGCAATGAGCAGTTCTTC. This codes for CASSLASGNEQFF. This chain links TRBV5-6 with TRBJ2-1; D not certain. The CDR3 length is 13 residues. Germline V lookup: CDR1 SGHDT, CDR2 YYEEEE. With 0 bases removed from V and 6 bases from J, the gap between germline ends came to 7 bases.